The 15 T cell receptor beta chains reported below all come from one sample, sequenced in a study of blood T cell repertoires in COVID-19. TCRdb keeps only in-frame clones here, not all; method: immunoSEQ multiplex PCR. The sample gives 150,000 to 200,000 clones, about 85% of which show up once; roughly 9.2% is in the top ten. Sequencing was done on a sample of peripheral blood. These receptors all stem from a woman older than 75 with acute or convalescent COVID-19.

J is TRBJ1-1 and V is TRBV29-1, with D possibly TRBD1 on 5 matching bases. The germline V and J ends were trimmed by 7 bases and 4 bases, with 19 bases remaining between them. Germline CDR1 and CDR2: SQVTM and ANQGSEA. The CDR3 length is 14 residues. The CDR3 nucleotides are TGCAGCGGGTTCGGGGCAGGGACTTTCACTGAAGCTTTCTTT. As protein: CSGFGAGTFTEAFF.

The chain combines TRBV5-1 with TRBJ2-5, with D perhaps TRBD2 (6 bases). V was shortened by 0 bases and J by 1 base, with 10 bases between the two germline ends. Germline V CDR1 and CDR2: SGHRS, YFSETQ. The CDR3 has 15 amino acids. CDR3 sequence (DNA): TGCGCCAGCAGCTTGGGGGGTAGCGGCCAAGAGACCCAGTACTTC. It translates to CASSLGGSGQETQYF.

This chain links TRBV6-5 with TRBJ2-7; TRBD1 aligns across 9 bases. The CDR3 has 13 residues. Germline CDR1 MNHEY, CDR2 SVGAGI. The V and J ends lost 6 bases and 2 bases, in that order; junction bases with no gene match: 2. The CDR3 DNA sequence: TGTGCCAGCAGGAGGGACAGGGCCTACGAGCAGTACTTC. It is translated as CASRRDRAYEQYF.

The chain employs TRBV5-4 and TRBJ2-3; D remains unclear. CDR1 is SGHNT and CDR2 is YYREEE in the germline V gene (reference sequence). Between the trimmed V and J ends, which lost 0 bases and 0 bases, there was a span of 11 bases. The CDR3 consists of 16 residues. The CDR3 here is CASSLAEARSTDTQYF. For the CDR3, the DNA is TGTGCCAGCAGCTTGGCCGAGGCTAGGAGCACAGATACGCAGTATTTT.

Here the CDR3 reads CASSPHMNTEAFF. Here the CDR3 DNA reads TGTGCCAGCAGCCCTCACATGAACACTGAAGCTTTCTTT. The genes are TRBV7-7 and TRBJ1-1; D not certain. The germline V gene encodes CDR1 SSHAT and CDR2 FNYEAQ (reference sequence). The CDR3 runs 13 residues. V gave up 5 bases and J gave up 0 bases, with 7 bases separating them.

This sequence joins TRBV7-9 and TRBJ2-1, with 16 bases identical to TRBD2. With 5 bases clipped from V and 9 bases from J, the junction kept 16 bases outside the gene matches. Germline lookup yields CDR1 SEHNR and CDR2 FQNEAQ (reference sequence). This CDR3 contains 19 residues. As DNA, the CDR3 is TGTGCCAGCAGCACTCCTCCGGGACTAGCGGGGGGGCCTGTAGCTGAGCAGTTCTTC. Amino acids: CASSTPPGLAGGPVAEQFF.

The chain recombines TRBV6-1 with TRBJ2-3; tentative D call: TRBD1 (6 bases). CDR1 is MNHNS and CDR2 is SASEGT in the germline V gene. The V gene lost 0 bases and the J gene lost 6 bases, with 13 bases spanning the gap. CDR3 length: 15 residues. The CDR3 spells CASSEAGHKSDTQYF. CDR3 nucleotides: TGTGCCAGCAGTGAAGCGGGACATAAATCGGATACGCAGTATTTT.

The V and J genes are TRBV5-8 and TRBJ2-1, with TRBD2 identical over 11 bases. Germline V gene data show CDR1 as SGHTS and CDR2 as YDEGEE. The V and J ends lost 5 bases and 0 bases, in that order; junction bases with no gene match: 10. This CDR3 is 18 amino acids long. The CDR3 loop is CASSHRGTSGGSYNEQFF. The CDR3, as DNA: TGTGCCAGCAGTCATCGGGGGACTAGCGGAGGCTCCTACAATGAGCAGTTCTTC.

V usage is TRBV10-3 and J usage is TRBJ2-1, with 7 bases identical to TRBD2. CDR3 length equals 14 residues. CDR1 is ENHRY and CDR2 is SYGVKD in the germline V gene. V trimming: 2 bases; J trimming: 5 bases; junction bases outside the gene matches: 3. CDR3 sequence (DNA): TGTGCCATCAGTGAGCCTAGCGGCAACAATGAGCAGTTCTTC. It codes for CAISEPSGNNEQFF.

This clone was detected only a few times. The chain carries TRBV30 and TRBJ2-1; D call uncertain. Trimming pared 4 bases from V and 12 bases from J, leaving 13 bases between. CDR3 length: 11 residues. Germline V CDR1 and CDR2: GTSNPN, SVGIG (reference sequence). CDR3 sequence: CAWIPSFVQFF. CDR3 nucleotides: TGTGCCTGGATCCCCTCCTTCGTGCAGTTCTTC.

The rearrangement joins TRBV6-5 to TRBJ2-3, with 8 bases that match TRBD1. The CDR3 spans 14 residues. Losses at the gene ends were 4 bases for V and 3 bases for J; bases not matched to a gene: 3. In germline, CDR1 is MNHEY, CDR2 SVGAGI. The CDR3 nucleotides are TGTGCCAGCAGTTTTGACAGGGGTACAGATACGCAGTATTTT. Translating gives CASSFDRGTDTQYF.

J is TRBJ2-2 and V is TRBV7-6; 8 positions match TRBD1. Germline V CDR1 and CDR2: SGHVS, FNYEAQ. Trimming took 1 base from V and 4 from J; bases not matched to a gene: 2. This CDR3 has 15 residues. The CDR3 DNA sequence: TGTGCCAGCAGCTTAGTTGGGACAGGCACCGGGGAGCTGTTTTTT. Its translation is CASSLVGTGTGELFF.

CDR3: CASSETRGAGYEQFF. CDR3 DNA sequence: TGCGCCAGCAGTGAGACTCGCGGGGCGGGATATGAGCAGTTCTTC. The J gene is TRBJ2-1, the V gene TRBV10-1, with D tentatively TRBD2 (6 bases). V was cut by 2 bases and J by 8 bases, with 16 bases left in between. Germline values: CDR1 WNHNN, CDR2 SYGVQD (reference sequence). This CDR3 contains 15 residues.

The chain employs TRBV2 and TRBJ1-5, with D possibly matching TRBD1 (6 bases). V was trimmed by 3 bases and J by 2 bases, leaving 11 bases between them. Germline CDR1 is SNHLY and CDR2 is FYNNEI. CDR3 length equals 15 residues. CDR3 sequence (DNA): TGTGCCAGCAGTGAGTCAGGGGATGGCAATCAGCCCCAGCATTTT. Its translation: CASSESGDGNQPQHF.

This clone showed up just once. This rearrangement joins TRBV19 to TRBJ1-5; D gene unclear. The V end was cut by 10 bases, the J end by 2 bases, with 15 bases between. CDR1 LNHDA and CDR2 SQIVND come from the germline V gene (reference sequence). The CDR3 covers 14 residues. The CDR3 loop is CATTSRVGNQPQHF. As DNA, the CDR3 is TGTGCCACCACAAGTCGGGTCGGCAATCAGCCCCAGCATTTT.